This T cell receptor (beta chain) was captured by sequencing in a study of blood T cell repertoires in COVID-19. Authors' processing steps: Nucleated cell number was recorded as an estimate derived from reference gene primer amplification. The method was immunoSEQ multiplex PCR; TCRdb's version includes in-frame clones alone and lacks a portion of them. The V and J calls and clone size come from that table; D and trimming were worked out from the DNA. The sample contains fewer than 250,000 clones, roughly 86% of which appear only once. The CDR3 length is 14 residues. Germline V lookup: CDR1 SEHNR, CDR2 FQNEAQ (reference sequence). V was cut by 4 bases and J by 2 bases, with 12 bases left in between.

The sequenced sample consisted of peripheral blood. The clonotype comes from a woman between 70 and 85 years old with active or convalescent COVID-19. J is TRBJ2-7 and V is TRBV7-9; tentatively, D is TRBD1 (5 bases). This chain's CDR3 is CASSSLTVPYEQYF. CDR3 nucleotide sequence: TGTGCCAGCAGCTCCCTGACAGTTCCCTACGAGCAGTACTTC.